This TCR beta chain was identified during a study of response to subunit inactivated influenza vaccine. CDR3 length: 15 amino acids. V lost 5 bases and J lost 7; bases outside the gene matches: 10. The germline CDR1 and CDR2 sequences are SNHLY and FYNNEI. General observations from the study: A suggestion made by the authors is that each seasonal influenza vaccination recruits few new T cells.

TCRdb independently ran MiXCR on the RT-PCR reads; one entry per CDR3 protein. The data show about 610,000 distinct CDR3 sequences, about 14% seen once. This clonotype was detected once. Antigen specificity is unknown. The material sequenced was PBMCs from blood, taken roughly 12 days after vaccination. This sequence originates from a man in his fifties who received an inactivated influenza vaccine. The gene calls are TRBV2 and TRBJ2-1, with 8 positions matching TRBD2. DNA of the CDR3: TGTGCCAGCAGTCCTACACGGGGGGGCATGAATGAGCAGTTCTTC. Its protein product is CASSPTRGGMNEQFF.